These 5 T cell receptor beta chains came from one sample sequenced in a study of T cell responses to AZD1222 COVID-19 vaccine. Using immunoSEQ multiplex PCR, the repertoire was profiled, and TCRdb retains in-frame clones only, with some absent. The sample includes about 180,000 clones, approximately 86% of them seen just once. This sample comprised peripheral blood, obtained on day 0 of AZD1222 vaccination. The receptors here all came from an adult in good health.

This clone has only one observation. The chain uses TRBV25-1 and TRBJ1-6; D remains ambiguous. Germline CDR1 is MGHDK and CDR2 is SYGVNS. V lost 1 base and J 5 bases, leaving 9 bases between the germline ends. CDR3 length: 15 amino acids. In DNA, the CDR3 is TGTGCCAGCAGTGAATTTGGTCGGAATAATTCACCCCTCCACTTT. It yields the protein CASSEFGRNNSPLHF.

About this clone: Other DNA sequences in the sample encode the same CDR3. The V call is TRBV5-6, the J call TRBJ1-1; D gene ambiguous. The germline gives CDR1 SGHDT, CDR2 YYEEEE. This CDR3 contains 14 residues. Trimming took off 0 bases at V and 1 base at J, with 7 bases between the two ends. The CDR3 sequence: CASSLGYPNTEAFF. The DNA for the CDR3 is TGTGCCAGCAGCTTGGGTTACCCGAACACTGAAGCTTTCTTT.

This clone was found a few times. V and J are TRBV15 and TRBJ1-1; no clear D gene. Trimming pared 2 bases from V and 5 bases from J, leaving 18 bases between. This CDR3 spans 16 amino acids. Germline CDR1 LNHNV, CDR2 YYDKDF (reference sequence). CDR3 DNA: TGTGCCACCAGCAGACCCCTTAGTCCTGGAACTACTGAAGCTTTCTTT. Amino acids: CATSRPLSPGTTEAFF.

V is TRBV2 and J is TRBJ1-1, with 8 nucleotides matching TRBD1. The CDR3 extends over 14 amino acids. CDR1 SNHLY and CDR2 FYNNEI come from the germline V gene. The V segment lost 5 bases and the J segment 1 base; nucleotides outside the gene matches: 3. CDR3: CASSTGGGNTEAFF. The CDR3 DNA is TGTGCCAGCAGTACAGGGGGAGGGAACACTGAAGCTTTCTTT.

This chain joins TRBV14 and TRBJ2-2; D is uncertain. Trimming removed 2 bases from V and 0 bases from J, with 13 bases in between. CDR3 length: 17 residues. Germline V CDR1 and CDR2: SGHDN, FVKESK. The CDR3 spells CASSQNPERANTGELFF. The CDR3 nucleotides read TGTGCCAGCAGCCAAAACCCAGAACGTGCGAACACCGGGGAGCTGTTTTTT.